This entry features one TCR delta chain sequence. The data were obtained in a study of gamma-delta T cells after stem cell transplantation. TCRdb re-called the RT-PCR reads with CATT. The table has 12,000 to 15,000 delta-chain clones, more than 30% seen once. Sequenced material: gamma-delta T cells. This TCR was recovered from a human donor. It is not recorded whose cells these are; they may come from a transplant donor.

CDR3 region: CASQPGHWGTRSRCTDKLIF. In nucleotides, the CDR3 is TGTGCCTCCCAGCCAGGCCACTGGGGGACCCGCTCCCGGTGCACCGATAAACTCATCTTT. V is TRDV3 and J is TRDJ1; 9 positions agree with TRDD3. The CDR3 runs to 20 residues. The germline V gene encodes CDR1 TVYSNPD and CDR2 GDNSRS (reference sequence). V lost 4 bases, J lost 1 base, and 25 bases stayed unmatched.